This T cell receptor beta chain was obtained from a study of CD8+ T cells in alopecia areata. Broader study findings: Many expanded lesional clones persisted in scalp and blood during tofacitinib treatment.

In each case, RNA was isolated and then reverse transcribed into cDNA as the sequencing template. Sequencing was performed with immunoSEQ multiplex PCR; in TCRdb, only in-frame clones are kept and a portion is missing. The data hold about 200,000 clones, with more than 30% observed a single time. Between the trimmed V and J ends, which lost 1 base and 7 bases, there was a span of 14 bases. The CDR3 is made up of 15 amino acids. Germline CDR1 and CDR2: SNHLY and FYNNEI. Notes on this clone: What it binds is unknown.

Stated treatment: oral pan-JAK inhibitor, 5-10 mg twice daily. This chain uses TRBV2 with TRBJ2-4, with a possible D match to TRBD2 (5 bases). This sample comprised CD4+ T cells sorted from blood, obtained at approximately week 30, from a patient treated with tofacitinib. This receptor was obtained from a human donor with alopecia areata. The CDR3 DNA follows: TGTGCCAGCAGTGAAGGGTGGCGGGCGGCGAACATTCAGTACTTC. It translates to CASSEGWRAANIQYF.